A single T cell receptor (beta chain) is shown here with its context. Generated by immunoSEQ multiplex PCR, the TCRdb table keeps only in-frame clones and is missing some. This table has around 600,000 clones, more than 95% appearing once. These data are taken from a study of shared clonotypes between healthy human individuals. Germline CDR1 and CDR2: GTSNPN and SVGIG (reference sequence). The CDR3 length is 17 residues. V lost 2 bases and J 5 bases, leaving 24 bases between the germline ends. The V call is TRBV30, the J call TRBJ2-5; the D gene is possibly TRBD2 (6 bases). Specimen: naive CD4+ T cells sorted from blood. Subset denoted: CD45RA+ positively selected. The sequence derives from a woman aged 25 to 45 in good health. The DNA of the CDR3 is TGTGCCTGGAGTCGAACCCACTGGACCGTTGGGGGGGAGACCCAGTACTTC. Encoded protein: CAWSRTHWTVGGETQYF.